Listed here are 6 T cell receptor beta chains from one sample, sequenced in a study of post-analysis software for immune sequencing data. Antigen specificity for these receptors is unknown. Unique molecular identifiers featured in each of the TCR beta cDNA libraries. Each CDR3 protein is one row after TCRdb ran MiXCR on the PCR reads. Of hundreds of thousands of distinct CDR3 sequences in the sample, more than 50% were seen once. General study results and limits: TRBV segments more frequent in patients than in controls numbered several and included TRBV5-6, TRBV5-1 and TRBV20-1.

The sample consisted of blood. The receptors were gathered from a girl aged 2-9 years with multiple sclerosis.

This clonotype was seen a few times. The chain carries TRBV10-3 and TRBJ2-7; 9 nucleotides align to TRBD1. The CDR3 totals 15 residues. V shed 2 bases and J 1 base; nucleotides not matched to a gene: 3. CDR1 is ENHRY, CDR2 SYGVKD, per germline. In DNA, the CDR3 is TGTGCCATCAGTGAGACAGGGGGCGCGTCCTACGAGCAGTACTTC. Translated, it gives CAISETGGASYEQYF.

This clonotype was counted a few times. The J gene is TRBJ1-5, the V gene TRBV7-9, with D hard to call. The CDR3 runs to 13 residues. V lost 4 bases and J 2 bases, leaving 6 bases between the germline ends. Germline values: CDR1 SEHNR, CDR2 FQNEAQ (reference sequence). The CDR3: CASSSAGNQPQHF. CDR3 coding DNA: TGTGCCAGCAGCTCAGCTGGCAATCAGCCCCAGCATTTT.

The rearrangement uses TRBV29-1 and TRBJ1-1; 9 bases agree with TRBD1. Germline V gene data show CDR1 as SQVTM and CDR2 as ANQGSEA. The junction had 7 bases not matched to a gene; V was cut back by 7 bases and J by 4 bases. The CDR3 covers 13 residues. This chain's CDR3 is CSALGTGLTEAFF. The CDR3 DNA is TGCAGCGCTTTAGGGACAGGGCTCACTGAAGCTTTCTTT.

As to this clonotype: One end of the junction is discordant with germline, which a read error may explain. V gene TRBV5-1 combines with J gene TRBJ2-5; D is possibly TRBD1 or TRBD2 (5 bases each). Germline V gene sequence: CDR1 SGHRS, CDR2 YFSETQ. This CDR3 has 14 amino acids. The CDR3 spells CASCGPRVGEIQYF. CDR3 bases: TGCGCCAGCTGCGGACCCAGGGTCGGGGAGATCCAGTACTTC.

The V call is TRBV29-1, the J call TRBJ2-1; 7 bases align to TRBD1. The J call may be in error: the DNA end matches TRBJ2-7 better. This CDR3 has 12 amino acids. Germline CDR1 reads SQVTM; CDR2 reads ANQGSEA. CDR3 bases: TGCAGCGTGACGACAGGGCCCTACGAGCAGTACTTC. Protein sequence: CSVTTGPYEQYF.

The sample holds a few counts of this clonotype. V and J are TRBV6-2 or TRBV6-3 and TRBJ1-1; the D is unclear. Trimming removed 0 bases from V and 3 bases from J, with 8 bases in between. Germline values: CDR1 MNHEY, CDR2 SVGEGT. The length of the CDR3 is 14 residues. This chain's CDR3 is CASSYSPEHTEAFF. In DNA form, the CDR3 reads TGTGCCAGCAGTTACTCGCCAGAACACACTGAAGCTTTCTTT.